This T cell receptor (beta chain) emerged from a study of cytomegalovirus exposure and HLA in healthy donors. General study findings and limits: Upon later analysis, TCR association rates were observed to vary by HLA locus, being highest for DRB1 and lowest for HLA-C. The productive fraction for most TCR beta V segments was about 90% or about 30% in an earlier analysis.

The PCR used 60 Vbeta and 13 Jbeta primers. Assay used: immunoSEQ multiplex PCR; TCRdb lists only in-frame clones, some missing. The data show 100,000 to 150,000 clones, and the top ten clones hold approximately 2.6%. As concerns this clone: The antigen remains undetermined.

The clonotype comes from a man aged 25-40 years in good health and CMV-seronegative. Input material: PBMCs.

CDR3 residues: CASFSRGMNTEAFF. The CDR3, as DNA: TGTGCCAGCTTTTCCAGGGGAATGAACACTGAAGCTTTCTTT. The gene calls are TRBV28 and TRBJ1-1, with D possibly matching TRBD1 (6 bases). Trimming took off 8 bases at V and 0 bases at J, with 13 bases between the two ends. CDR1 and CDR2 (germline): MDHEN, SYDVKM. This CDR3 spans 14 amino acids.